This TCR beta chain was identified in a study of CD8 T cells in Susac syndrome (dated by TCRdb to between 2018 and 2021). Study-level background: Repertoire sequencing was used to test whether CD8+ T cell activation and differentiation in Susac syndrome was antigen driven.

The V and J ends are trimmed by 5 bases and 4 bases, leaving 12 bases between them. The germline V gene encodes CDR1 MNHNY and CDR2 SVGAGI (reference sequence). Counted from cysteine to phenylalanine, this CDR3 has 14 amino acids. Of all the DNA, just the CDR3 is kept, 42 bases in frame from base 1. Paper-wide results and their limitations: The number of individuals in the TCR sequencing and HLA analysis was acknowledged as relatively small.

As for this clonotype: Its antigen has not been determined. Base quality data are lacking; no much larger clone is found one base away.

RNA was extracted using the RNeasy kit, and roughly 0.5 to 1 microgram was reverse transcribed with random hexamers. The immunoSEQ multiplex PCR assay, covering 54 Vbeta and 13 Jbeta segments, was used to amplify TCR beta CDR3 regions. Bias from PCR amplification was corrected by using a synthetic template baseline for primer optimization and for computational correction. In the original analysis: Reads were assigned to V, D and J genes according to IMGT and analyzed in immunoSEQ Analyzer, with only productive sequences retained. Clonality was calculated as one minus the Shannon entropy normalized by log2 of the number of productive unique sequences. Public and private clones were assessed among the 100 most prevalent clones of each patient and control. A clone was defined as Susac-specific if it was absent from the healthy and MS cohorts, from some 980 published viral clones and from other ImmuneACCESS disease sequences. TCRdb cleaned the public reads at Q25 with fastp, built clones with MiXCR and kept in-frame beta chains. Under each unique CDR3 protein, matching rows form one entry showing the most common genes and DNA. Clone size and V and J calls follow TCRdb, not the original study. The sample contains about 200,000 distinct CDR3 sequences, nearly 95% of them found a single time. The top ten constitute roughly 0.088% of the sample.

Peripheral blood CD8+ and CD4+ T cells from healthy donors, Susac syndrome patients and multiple sclerosis patients were profiled using high-throughput TCR beta sequencing. The multiple sclerosis controls were treatment-naive patients whose relapsing-remitting disease, either stable or active, fulfilled the revised McDonald criteria. CD8+ TEMRA cells were enriched by FACS, while bulk CD8+ and CD4+ T cells were purified by magnetic negative isolation. Blood was collected in EDTA tubes and processed within 24 hours, with PBMCs isolated through density gradient centrifugation. PBMCs destined for TCR sequencing were cryopreserved in liquid nitrogen and later thawed in a 37 °C water bath. Purity of sorted or isolated CD4+, CD8+ and CD8+ TEMRA cells was at least 90%.

The TCR originated in a human donor with multiple sclerosis. Source material: CD4+ T cells from PBMCs. This receptor chain uses TRBV6-6 and TRBJ1-5; TRBD1 could be the D gene, as 5 bases match. Here is the DNA: TGTGCCAGCAGTCAGGGCCCCCCAAATCAGCCCCAGCATTTT. Translation gives CASSQGPPNQPQHF.